This T cell receptor (beta chain) appears in the sequencing data of a study of Ad26.COV2.S vaccination and SARS-CoV-2 variants. This clone was seen a few times. The CDR3 is 14 residues long. The germline V gene has CDR1 LGHDT and CDR2 YNNKEL (reference sequence). V was clipped by 4 bases and J by 5 bases, with 15 bases between them. Treatment: over 15 received Ad26.COV2.S at low or high dose, single or two shots; roughly five received placebo; per-sample allocation not given. Samples were taken on day 63 after the first vaccine or placebo injection. Donation was by an adult aged 18-55 years who was in Boston. Vaccination employed an Ad26 vector expressing the Wuhan-strain SARS-CoV-2 spike. Profiling relied on immunoSEQ multiplex PCR, and the TCRdb table lists in-frame clones only, not all of them. The sample lists hundreds of thousands of clones; roughly 89% were seen once.

Source: peripheral blood, taken in a trial of Ad26.COV2.S vaccine versus placebo. The V and J genes are TRBV3-1 (or the pseudogene TRBV3-2) and TRBJ2-7; tentatively, D is TRBD1 or TRBD2 (6 bases each). The sequence came from a person between 18 and 60 years old who received the Ad26.COV2.S COVID-19 vaccine or a placebo. The CDR3 reads CASSRGGTGDEQYF. CDR3 nucleotide sequence: TGTGCCAGCAGCCGAGGGGGTACGGGGGACGAGCAGTACTTC.